These 22 T cell receptor beta chains were sequenced from one sample in a study of control samples from healthy donors and cancer patients. Profiled with immunoSEQ multiplex PCR; TCRdb holds only in-frame clones, not every one. Of about 250,000 clones listed, 82% are singletons. Sequencing was carried out using PBMCs. The source of these receptors is a woman aged 60 to 75 with lung cancer.

This chain connects TRBV7-9 to TRBJ1-1; weak D call: TRBD1 (6 bases). Trimming left V 7 bases short and J 4 bases short, with 13 bases between. CDR3 length: 13 residues. Germline loops: CDR1 SEHNR, CDR2 FQNEAQ (reference sequence). This CDR3 reads CASTLQGSTEAFF. The CDR3 bases are TGTGCCAGCACCCTACAGGGCTCCACTGAAGCTTTCTTT.

V usage is TRBV3-1 (or the pseudogene TRBV3-2) and J usage is TRBJ2-1; the match to TRBD2 covers 8 bases. The CDR3 length is 15 residues. Per the germline V gene, CDR1 is LGHDT and CDR2 is YNNKEL (reference sequence). The V gene end was trimmed by 10 bases and the J gene end by 9 bases; junction bases not matched to a gene: 17. This chain's CDR3 is CATGTGSSGYAEQFF. DNA for the CDR3: TGTGCCACCGGGACGGGTTCTAGCGGGTATGCTGAGCAGTTCTTC.

This chain joins TRBV7-9 and TRBJ2-2; 9 nucleotides agree with TRBD1. The CDR3 length is 16 residues. The V gene end was trimmed by 2 bases and the J gene end by 4 bases; junction bases not matched to a gene: 5. Germline V lookup: CDR1 SEHNR, CDR2 FQNEAQ (reference sequence). CDR3: CASSLFGDRATGELFF. The DNA of the CDR3 is TGTGCCAGCAGCTTATTCGGGGACAGGGCCACCGGGGAGCTGTTTTTT.

The table lists this clone with a few counts. The chain employs TRBV27 and TRBJ2-7; 8 bases fit TRBD1. Germline V CDR1 and CDR2: MNHEY, SMNVEV (reference sequence). The CDR3 loop spans 15 amino acids. J gave up 3 bases and V 6 bases, and 10 bases lay outside the gene matches. The CDR3 sequence is CASSLKGQGYYEQYF. Here the CDR3 DNA reads TGTGCCAGCAGCCTTAAAGGACAGGGTTACTACGAGCAGTACTTC.

The chain has TRBV6-5 and TRBJ2-5; D is undetermined. Germline-derived CDR1 and CDR2 are MNHEY and SVGAGI. V lost 8 bases to trimming and J lost 4 bases, with 20 bases between them. The CDR3 runs 15 residues. CDR3 amino acids: CASEPLWTSSETQYF. CDR3 DNA: TGTGCCAGCGAGCCTTTATGGACCTCATCAGAGACCCAGTACTTC.

V and J are TRBV25-1 and TRBJ1-6, with D unresolved. Trimming cost V 3 bases and J 13 bases, with 13 bases left between them. The CDR3 totals 13 residues. Per the germline V gene, CDR1 is MGHDK and CDR2 is SYGVNS. CDR3 in DNA: TGTGCCAGCAGTGAGTTTGGGAGCTCGCCCCTCCACTTT. Its translation: CASSEFGSSPLHF.

The J gene is TRBJ1-1, the V gene TRBV18; D is unresolved. CDR1 and CDR2 (germline): KGHSH, LQKENI. V was pared by 3 bases and J by 8 bases, with 13 bases between. The CDR3 has 13 amino acids. The CDR3 spells CASSPVPWSEAFF. The CDR3 DNA is TGTGCCAGCTCACCTGTCCCCTGGAGCGAAGCTTTCTTT.

The chain joins TRBV5-1 to TRBJ1-1; maybe TRBD1 (6 bases). CDR1 and CDR2 (germline): SGHRS, YFSETQ. This CDR3 contains 15 residues. Trimming pared 0 bases from V and 1 base from J, leaving 10 bases between. The CDR3 sequence: CASSLDAGANTEAFF. CDR3 nucleotides: TGCGCCAGCAGCTTGGACGCAGGGGCGAACACTGAAGCTTTCTTT.

The V gene is TRBV5-8, the J gene TRBJ2-1, with 9 bases aligning to TRBD1. Trimming cost V 9 bases and J 3 bases; bases outside gene matches: 4. The CDR3 sequence is 13 residues long. Germline V gene sequence: CDR1 SGHTS, CDR2 YDEGEE. CDR3 sequence: CATDRGDYNEQFF. CDR3 DNA: TGTGCCACAGACAGGGGGGACTACAATGAGCAGTTCTTC.

This clone has only one observation. V usage is TRBV6-5 and J usage is TRBJ2-5; D tentatively fits TRBD1 or TRBD2 (5 bases each). The germline CDR1 and CDR2 sequences are MNHEY and SVGAGI. The CDR3 totals 13 residues. Trimming took off 6 bases at V and 5 bases at J, with 13 bases between the two ends. The CDR3 loop is CASRGTPGETQYF. The CDR3 DNA reads TGTGCCAGCAGGGGGACCCCCGGGGAGACCCAGTACTTC.

V usage is TRBV3-1 (or the pseudogene TRBV3-2) and J usage is TRBJ2-3; D unresolved. The V end lost 4 bases, the J end lost 1 base, and 12 bases lay between the germline ends. The CDR3 has 15 residues. CDR1 and CDR2 (germline): LGHDT, YNNKEL (reference sequence). CDR3 protein: CASSRQRVGTDTQYF. DNA of the CDR3: TGTGCCAGCAGCCGTCAAAGGGTGGGCACAGATACGCAGTATTTT.

This clone was recorded only once. The J gene is TRBJ2-1, the V gene TRBV27; 8 positions agree with TRBD1. V was clipped by 8 bases and J by 3 bases; unmatched bases: 6. CDR1 MNHEY and CDR2 SMNVEV come from the germline V gene (reference sequence). The CDR3 length is 14 residues. This CDR3 is CASYGQGFYNEQFF. CDR3 DNA sequence: TGTGCCAGCTATGGACAGGGCTTCTACAATGAGCAGTTCTTC.

The CDR3 nucleotides read TGTGCCAGTAGTGACAGGCCCGGGGAGCTGTTTTTT. Protein: CASSDRPGELFF. V is TRBV19 and J is TRBJ2-2; possibly TRBD1 for D (6 bases). Germline assignment: CDR1 LNHDA and CDR2 SQIVND (reference sequence). Trimming took off 5 bases at V and 6 bases at J, with 7 bases between the two ends. CDR3 size: 12 residues.

The rearrangement joins TRBV6-5 to TRBJ1-2; 11 bases are shared with TRBD1. Germline-derived CDR1 and CDR2 are MNHEY and SVGAGI. The V gene end was trimmed by 7 bases and the J gene end by 0 bases; junction bases not matched to a gene: 1. This CDR3 has 14 amino acids. The CDR3 protein is CASKGQGANYGYTF. CDR3 sequence (DNA): TGTGCCAGCAAGGGACAGGGGGCTAACTATGGCTACACCTTC.

The CDR3 sequence: CASSWAPGQGTGNTIYF. CDR3 DNA sequence: TGTGCCAGCAGTTGGGCTCCGGGACAGGGGACGGGAAACACCATATATTTT. The J gene is TRBJ1-3, the V gene TRBV2; 10 positions agree with TRBD1. V lost 5 bases, J lost 4 bases, and 11 bases stayed unmatched. The CDR3 is 17 residues long. Germline values: CDR1 SNHLY, CDR2 FYNNEI.

The CDR3 sequence is CASSQAEQLTKTIYF. The CDR3 DNA sequence: TGCGCCAGCAGCCAAGCGGAACAGTTAACTAAGACCATATATTTT. This chain connects TRBV4-1 to TRBJ1-3; D ambiguous. V lost 1 base and J lost 10, with 17 bases in between. Germline CDR1 MGHRA, CDR2 YSYEKL. This CDR3 contains 15 residues.

The chain has TRBV5-1 and TRBJ2-2, with D perhaps matching TRBD1 or TRBD2 (6 bases each). Germline V gene lookup returns CDR1 SGHRS and CDR2 YFSETQ. The length of the CDR3 is 15 residues. The germline V and J ends were trimmed by 4 bases and 0 bases, with 10 bases remaining between them. The CDR3 bases are TGCGCCAGCAGCGGGGGGCACCCGAACACCGGGGAGCTGTTTTTT. This sequence encodes CASSGGHPNTGELFF. Complete variable domain (other parts from reference TRBV5-1 and TRBJ2-2): KAGVTQTPRYLIKTRGQQVTLSCSPISGHRSVSWYQQTPGQGLQFLFEYFSETQRNKGNFPGRFSGRQFSNSRSEMNVSTLELGDSALYLCASSGGHPNTGELFFGEGSRLTVL.

The V gene is TRBV20-1, the J gene TRBJ1-2, with a tentative D call TRBD1 (5 bases). The germline V gene has CDR1 DFQATT and CDR2 SNEGSKA (reference sequence). The V end was cut by 3 bases, the J end by 3 bases, with 11 bases between. This CDR3 is 13 amino acids long. For the CDR3, the DNA is TGCAGTGCTAGTACGGGGGAGTACTATGGCTACACCTTC. Translated: CSASTGEYYGYTF.

The chain recombines TRBV5-5 with TRBJ2-5; D gene ambiguous. Germline lookup yields CDR1 SGHKS and CDR2 YYEKEE (reference sequence). This CDR3 is built from 13 residues. Trimming cost V 0 bases and J 12 bases, with 15 bases left between them. DNA of the CDR3: TGTGCCAGCAGCTTGGACGTGACTTTATTAGAGTACTTC. This gives the protein CASSLDVTLLEYF. The full variable domain, completed using reference TRBV5-5 and TRBJ2-5, is DAGVTQSPTHLIKTRGQQVTLRCSPISGHKSVSWYQQVLGQGPQFIFQYYEKEERGRGNFPDRFSARQFPNYSSELNVNALLLGDSALYLCASSLDVTLLEYFGPGTRLLVL.

This chain joins TRBV15 and TRBJ1-4; D not resolved. The CDR3 contains 15 residues. V was shortened by 1 base and J by 6 bases, with 12 bases between the two germline ends. Germline V gene lookup returns CDR1 LNHNV and CDR2 YYDKDF (reference sequence). CDR3 loop: CATSRGGPGDEKLFF. As DNA, the CDR3 is TGTGCCACCAGCAGAGGTGGCCCCGGCGATGAAAAACTGTTTTTT. Using reference TRBV15 and TRBJ1-4 for the parts outside the CDR3, the full variable domain is DAMVIQNPRYQVTQFGKPVTLSCSQTLNHNVMYWYQQKSSQAPKLLFHYYDKDFNNEADTPDNFQSRRPNTSFCFLDIRSPGLGDTAMYLCATSRGGPGDEKLFFGSGTQLSVL.

This chain uses TRBV25-1 with TRBJ1-6, with D possibly TRBD1 on 6 matching bases. Looked up from germline, CDR1 is MGHDK and CDR2 is SYGVNS. Between the trimmed V and J ends, which lost 6 bases and 7 bases, there was a span of 16 bases. The CDR3 is 15 residues long. This chain's CDR3 is CASRQTGHPNSPLHF. As DNA, the CDR3 is TGTGCCAGCAGACAAACGGGACACCCGAATTCACCCCTCCACTTT.

The chain links TRBV2 to TRBJ2-7; tentatively, D is TRBD1 (6 bases). This CDR3 is built from 13 residues. Trimming left V 6 bases short and J 3 bases short, with 12 bases between. Germline CDR1 reads SNHLY; CDR2 reads FYNNEI. The CDR3 sequence is CASSPGQFYEQYF. The CDR3 nucleotides are TGTGCCAGCAGCCCCGGACAGTTCTACGAGCAGTACTTC.